These T cell receptor beta chains were read from a single sample in a study of T cells in Graves' hyperthyroidism and ophthalmopathy. Each CDR3 protein is one row after TCRdb ran MiXCR on the multiplex PCR reads. Of about 360,000 distinct CDR3 sequences listed, about 13% are singletons. The sequenced sample was blood. The receptor source for this set is a woman younger than 30 with Graves' hyperthyroidism. Both conserved end residues are part of each CDR3.

v_call	j_call	cdr3_aa
TRBV10-3	TRBJ1-4	CAISLTGDEKLFF
TRBV20-1	TRBJ1-4	CSVYSATNEKLFF
TRBV5-1	TRBJ2-7	CASSLEGRPSYEQYF
TRBV7-3	TRBJ2-5	CASSLSPLAGQETQYF
TRBV10-3	TRBJ1-2	CAIKPAAYNYGYTF
TRBV11-2	TRBJ2-5	CASSPPLGHPQETQYF
TRBV6-2/TRBV6-3	TRBJ2-7	CASGGPLSYEQYF
TRBV7-6	TRBJ2-1	CASSLPSTSGDYNEQFF
TRBV7-6	TRBJ2-1	CASSLEGGQIQFF
TRBV4-3	TRBJ2-1	CASSQLGLGGDEQFF
TRBV4-3	TRBJ1-5	CASSQESGGWQPQHF
TRBV10-3	TRBJ1-3	CAISPQVPSGNTIYF
TRBV28	TRBJ2-7	CASRGSGTGTYEQYF
TRBV5-1	TRBJ2-5	CASSLEGLPQETQYF
TRBV19	TRBJ1-1	CASSMSGRPNTEAFF
TRBV3-1	TRBJ2-2	CASSQGVFTGELFF
TRBV20-1	TRBJ1-5	CSARVEWNQPQHF
TRBV7-2	TRBJ1-5	CASSLVQGGNQPQHF
TRBV4-1	TRBJ1-4	CASSQDQVIETNEKLFF
TRBV7-9	TRBJ1-3	CASHFWGSSGNTIYF
TRBV5-6	TRBJ1-1	CASSWGPNTEAFF
TRBV24-1	TRBJ2-1	CATSARTPYNEQFF
TRBV2	TRBJ2-2	CASRVAGGTTGELFF
TRBV19	TRBJ1-4	CASSRLDEKLFF
TRBV18	TRBJ2-7	CASSPPGRGLYEQYF
TRBV29-1	TRBJ2-5	CSVSDRQETQYF
TRBV28	TRBJ2-2	CASRPTSSGELFF
TRBV5-1	TRBJ2-7	CASSTRSSYEQYF
TRBV7-9	TRBJ2-3	CASSSGRADTQYF
TRBV6-6	TRBJ1-6	CASSYGDRVVPNSPLHF
TRBV7-8	TRBJ2-1	CASSTLGQISHHEQFF
TRBV28	TRBJ2-2	CASSFPGLAGDGGELFF
TRBV9	TRBJ2-3	CASSVNRLAGGDTQYF
TRBV29-1	TRBJ2-3	CSVEDRGTGGDTQYF
TRBV4-2	TRBJ2-7	CASSQVDGQGYYEQYF
TRBV24-1	TRBJ1-3	CATNRRTGSCSGNTIYF
TRBV29-1	TRBJ1-2	CSTGYRYGYTF
TRBV3-1	TRBJ1-2	CASSLGTLYGYTF
TRBV24-1	TRBJ2-5	CATSVGTASSLKETQYF
TRBV24-1	TRBJ2-1	CATSDFTGTGYNEQFF
TRBV3-1	TRBJ2-3	CASSQSGTSNWADTQYF
TRBV2	TRBJ2-5	CASRTDSSQETQYF
TRBV30	TRBJ1-2	CAWSPWGGAEGYTF
TRBV27	TRBJ2-1	CASSLSGSGGRGEQFF
TRBV7-2	TRBJ2-2	CASSIYRTGELFF
TRBV3-1	TRBJ2-6	CASSHLGQGIFLYGANVLTF
TRBV4-3	TRBJ2-7	CASSWTRGGDEQYF
TRBV12-3/TRBV12-4	TRBJ1-2	CASSGTRFGGYTF
TRBV5-1	TRBJ1-1	CASSDLRLGENTEAFF